This TCR beta chain was observed in a study of cytomegalovirus exposure and HLA in healthy donors. An approximately 120-subject validation cohort, separate from the approximately 720-subject first cohort, supplied the donors. A remark on this clone: Its matching antigen is unknown.

Looked up from germline, CDR1 is DFQATT and CDR2 is SNEGSKA (reference sequence). The CDR3 is 11 amino acids. The ends were cut back, 6 bases at V and 8 bases at J, with 10 bases in the middle. Data came from immunoSEQ multiplex PCR; TCRdb stores just in-frame clones and leaves some out. The sample includes under 400,000 clones, roughly 88% of them seen just once. Study observations and caveats: One later analysis, an examination of the roughly 130 validation repertoires, found that first-cohort TCR clusters tended to co-occur in them.

The sample taken for sequencing was PBMCs. The receptor was derived from a woman aged 18-29 years in good health and CMV-seronegative. V gene TRBV20-1 combines with J gene TRBJ2-2; D not certain. CDR3 residues: CSAPARGELFF. In DNA form, the CDR3 reads TGCAGTGCCCCCGCGCGGGGGGAGCTGTTTTTT.